A single TCR beta chain is shown here with its context. These data belong to a study of blood T cell repertoires in COVID-19. Germline CDR1 SGHVS, CDR2 FQNEAQ. The CDR3 has 15 residues. V was cut by 2 bases and J by 3 bases, with 14 bases left in between. The method was immunoSEQ multiplex PCR; TCRdb's version includes in-frame clones alone and lacks a portion of them. This table holds 97,000 or so clones, about 87% found once. The source material was peripheral blood. The clonotype was recovered from a man over 45 with active or convalescent COVID-19. The V and J genes are TRBV7-8 and TRBJ2-7; D is perhaps TRBD1 (5 bases). The CDR3 loop is CASSLRPGPFYEQYF. The CDR3 coding sequence is TGTGCCAGCAGCTTACGTCCAGGGCCATTCTACGAGCAGTACTTC.